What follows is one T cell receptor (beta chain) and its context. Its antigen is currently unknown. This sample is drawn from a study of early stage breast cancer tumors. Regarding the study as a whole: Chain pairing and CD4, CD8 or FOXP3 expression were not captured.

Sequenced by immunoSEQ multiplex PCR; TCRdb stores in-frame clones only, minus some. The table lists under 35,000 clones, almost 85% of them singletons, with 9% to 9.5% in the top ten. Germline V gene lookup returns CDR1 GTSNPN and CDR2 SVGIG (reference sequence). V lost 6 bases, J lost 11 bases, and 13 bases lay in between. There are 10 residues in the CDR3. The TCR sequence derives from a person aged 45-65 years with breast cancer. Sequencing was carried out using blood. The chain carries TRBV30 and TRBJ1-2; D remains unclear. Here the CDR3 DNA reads TGTGCCTGTGTATCTGAGAGTTACACCTTC. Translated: CACVSESYTF.